Listed here are 14 T cell receptor beta chains from one sample, sequenced in a study of blood T cell repertoires in COVID-19. The table came from immunoSEQ multiplex PCR; TCRdb's copy has only in-frame clones and leaves some out. Here the sample spans 150,000 or so clones, 60% to 85% being singletons. The sample comprised peripheral blood. These receptors all stem from an elderly woman with active or convalescent COVID-19.

This rearrangement joins TRBV7-2 to TRBJ2-7; tentatively, D is TRBD1 (5 bases). Deletions cut 5 bases from V and 0 bases from J, with 17 bases between. From germline, CDR1 is SGHTA and CDR2 FQGNSA. The CDR3 extends over 16 amino acids. CDR3 loop: CASSQNSATASYEQYF. The CDR3 bases are TGTGCCAGCAGCCAAAACAGCGCGACAGCCTCCTACGAGCAGTACTTC. The full variable domain, with the rest looked up from reference TRBV7-2 and TRBJ2-7, is GAGVSQSPSNKVTEKGKDVELRCDPISGHTALYWYRQSLGQGLEFLIYFQGNSAPDKSGLPSDRFSAERTGGSVSTLTIQRTQQEDSAVYLCASSQNSATASYEQYFGPGTRLTVT.

The chain recombines TRBV6-5 with TRBJ1-1; 8 positions agree with TRBD1. The V and J ends lost 0 bases and 6 bases, in that order; junction bases with no gene match: 3. Germline V gene lookup returns CDR1 MNHEY and CDR2 SVGAGI. The CDR3 length is 14 residues. CDR3 bases: TGTGCCAGCAGTTACTCGACAGGGGTGGCTGAAGCTTTCTTT. The encoded protein is CASSYSTGVAEAFF.

V usage is TRBV5-4 and J usage is TRBJ1-1; tentatively, D is TRBD1 (6 bases). The CDR3 is 15 amino acids. Per germline, CDR1 SGHNT and CDR2 YYREEE (reference sequence). V lost 4 bases to trimming and J lost 0 bases, with 13 bases between them. Here the CDR3 DNA reads TGTGCCAGCAGCGACGGACAGACAATGAACACTGAAGCTTTCTTT. Protein product: CASSDGQTMNTEAFF.

CDR3 in DNA: TGTGCCAGCAGTTTAAAGCTGAACACTGAAGCTTTCTTT. Encoded protein: CASSLKLNTEAFF. This chain joins TRBV12-3 or TRBV12-4 and TRBJ1-1; no reliable D call. The CDR3 is made up of 13 amino acids. The ends were cut back, 2 bases at V and 0 bases at J, with 4 bases in the middle.

The J gene is TRBJ2-3, the V gene TRBV5-6; tentative D call: TRBD1 (5 bases). Germline loops: CDR1 SGHDT, CDR2 YYEEEE. The germline V and J ends were trimmed by 2 bases and 2 bases, with 6 bases remaining between them. CDR3 length: 13 amino acids. Here the CDR3 reads CASSLQVTDTQYF. The CDR3 DNA reads TGTGCCAGCAGCTTACAGGTCACAGATACGCAGTATTTT.

The chain uses TRBV29-1 and TRBJ1-2; D gene uncertain. Trimming pared 6 bases from V and 0 bases from J, leaving 11 bases between. Per the germline V gene, CDR1 is SQVTM and CDR2 is ANQGSEA. This CDR3 spans 13 amino acids. CDR3 in amino acids: CSVAGSANYGYTF. CDR3 bases: TGCAGCGTGGCCGGGTCCGCTAACTATGGCTACACCTTC. Full variable domain (rest looked up from reference TRBV29-1 and TRBJ1-2): SAVISQKPSRDICQRGTSLTIQCQVDSQVTMMFWYRQQPGQSLTLIATANQGSEATYESGFVIDKFPISRPNLTFSTLTVSNMSPEDSSIYLCSVAGSANYGYTFGSGTRLTVV.

The genes are TRBV15 and TRBJ1-1; the D gene is possibly TRBD1 (5 bases). This CDR3 is 16 amino acids long. Germline V gives CDR1 LNHNV, CDR2 YYDKDF (reference sequence). Deletions cut 0 bases from V and 0 bases from J, with 11 bases between. The CDR3 bases are TGTGCCACCAGCAGAGATTCTGGCAGGGTGAACACTGAAGCTTTCTTT. This encodes CATSRDSGRVNTEAFF. Complete variable domain (other parts from reference TRBV15 and TRBJ1-1): DAMVIQNPRYQVTQFGKPVTLSCSQTLNHNVMYWYQQKSSQAPKLLFHYYDKDFNNEADTPDNFQSRRPNTSFCFLDIRSPGLGDTAMYLCATSRDSGRVNTEAFFGQGTRLTVV.

This clone was seen just once. V usage is TRBV10-2 and J usage is TRBJ2-1; perhaps TRBD2 as D (7 bases). CDR3 size: 17 residues. V lost 8 bases and J lost 1, with 21 bases in between. In germline, CDR1 is WSHSY, CDR2 SAAADI. CDR3: CASSPAYGGPSYNEQFF. The CDR3 region has the DNA TGCGCCAGCTCGCCCGCTTACGGGGGGCCATCCTACAATGAGCAGTTCTTC.

The chain has TRBV16 and TRBJ1-5; TRBD1 aligns across 10 bases. Losses at the gene ends were 0 bases for V and 1 base for J; bases not matched to a gene: 6. The CDR3 totals 18 residues. CDR1 is KGHSY, CDR2 FQNENV, per germline. CDR3 loop: CASSQSGTGAGSNQPQHF. The DNA of the CDR3 is TGTGCCAGCAGCCAATCCGGGACAGGGGCGGGGAGCAATCAGCCCCAGCATTTT.

This chain connects TRBV6-5 to TRBJ1-2; D gene unclear. With 6 bases removed from V and 4 bases from J, the gap between germline ends came to 18 bases. CDR1 and CDR2 (germline): MNHEY, SVGAGI. The CDR3 extends over 15 amino acids. The chain's CDR3 is CASSKRGGLTYGYTF. In DNA form, the CDR3 reads TGTGCCAGCAGCAAGCGGGGAGGGCTGACCTATGGCTACACCTTC.

This clone was picked up a small number of times. This chain links TRBV14 with TRBJ1-3, with TRBD1 as a possible D gene (6 bases). Trimming removed 3 bases at V and 0 bases at J, with 15 bases between. Per the germline V gene, CDR1 is SGHDN and CDR2 is FVKESK. This CDR3 has 17 amino acids. Here the CDR3 reads CASSHRTVSSSGNTIYF. The CDR3 DNA sequence: TGTGCCAGCAGCCACCGGACAGTATCAAGCTCTGGAAACACCATATATTTT.

The chain combines TRBV27 with TRBJ2-2; 9 positions match TRBD1. After removal of 6 bases from V and 6 bases from J, the junction contained 8 bases not matched to a gene. Germline V gene sequence: CDR1 MNHEY, CDR2 SMNVEV (reference sequence). The CDR3 totals 15 residues. DNA for the CDR3: TGTGCCAGCAGACGAGATCGGACAGGGGCCGGGGAGCTGTTTTTT. Translation gives CASRRDRTGAGELFF.

Details on this clone: Additional DNA sequences in this sample encode the identical CDR3. The chain joins TRBV19 to TRBJ1-2; 10 positions agree with TRBD1. V trimming: 4 bases; J trimming: 4 bases; junction bases outside the gene matches: 3. Germline V CDR1 and CDR2: LNHDA, SQIVND (reference sequence). The CDR3 runs to 14 residues. CDR3 region: CASSTGQGPYGYTF. The CDR3 DNA follows: TGTGCCAGTAGTACGGGACAGGGGCCCTATGGCTACACCTTC.

The CDR3 spells CASSQAGQGAEKLFF. DNA for the CDR3: TGCGCCAGCAGCCAAGCAGGGCAGGGGGCTGAAAAACTGTTTTTT. The chain combines TRBV4-3 with TRBJ1-4; 8 nucleotides align to TRBD1. V lost 1 base to trimming and J lost 7 bases; unmatched junction nucleotides: 5. The germline CDR1 and CDR2 sequences are LGHNA and YSLEER. CDR3 size: 15 residues.